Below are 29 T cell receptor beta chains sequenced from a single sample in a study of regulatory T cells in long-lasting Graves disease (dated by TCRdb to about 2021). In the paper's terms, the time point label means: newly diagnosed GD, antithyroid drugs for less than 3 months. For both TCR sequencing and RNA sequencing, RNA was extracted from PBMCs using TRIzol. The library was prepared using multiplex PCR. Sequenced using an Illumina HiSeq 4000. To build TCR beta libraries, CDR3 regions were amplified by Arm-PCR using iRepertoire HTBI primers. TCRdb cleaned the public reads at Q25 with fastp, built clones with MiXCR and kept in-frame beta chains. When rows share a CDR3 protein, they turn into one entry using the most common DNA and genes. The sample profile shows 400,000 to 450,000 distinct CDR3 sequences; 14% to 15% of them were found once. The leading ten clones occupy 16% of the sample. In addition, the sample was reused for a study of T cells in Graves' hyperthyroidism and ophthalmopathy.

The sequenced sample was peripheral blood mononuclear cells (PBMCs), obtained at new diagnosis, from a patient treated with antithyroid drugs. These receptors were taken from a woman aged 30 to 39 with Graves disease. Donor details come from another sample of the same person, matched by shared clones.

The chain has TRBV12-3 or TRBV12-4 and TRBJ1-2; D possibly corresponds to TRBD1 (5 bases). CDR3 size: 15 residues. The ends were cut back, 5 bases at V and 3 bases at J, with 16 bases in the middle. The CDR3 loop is CASSRHVTGYYGYTF. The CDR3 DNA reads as TGTGCCAGCAGTCGCCACGTTACAGGATACTATGGCTACACCTTC.

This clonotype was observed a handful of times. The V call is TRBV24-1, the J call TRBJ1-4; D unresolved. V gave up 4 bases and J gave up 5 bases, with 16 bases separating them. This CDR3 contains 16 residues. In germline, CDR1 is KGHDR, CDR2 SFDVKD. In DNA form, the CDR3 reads TGTGCCACCAGTGACCCACGGGATCCACAGAATGAAAAACTGTTTTTT. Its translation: CATSDPRDPQNEKLFF.

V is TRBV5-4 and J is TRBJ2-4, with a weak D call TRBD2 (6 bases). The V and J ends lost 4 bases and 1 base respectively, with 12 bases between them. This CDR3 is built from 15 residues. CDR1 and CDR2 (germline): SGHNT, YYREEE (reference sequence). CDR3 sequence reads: CASSHVRGAKNIQYF. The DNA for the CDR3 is TGTGCCAGCAGCCACGTTCGGGGGGCCAAAAACATTCAGTACTTC.

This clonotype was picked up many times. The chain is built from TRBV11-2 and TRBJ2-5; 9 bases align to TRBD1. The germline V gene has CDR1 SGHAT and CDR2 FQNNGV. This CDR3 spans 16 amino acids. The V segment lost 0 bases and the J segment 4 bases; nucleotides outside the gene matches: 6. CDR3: CASSLEGQGRGETQYF. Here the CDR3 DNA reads TGTGCCAGCAGCTTAGAGGGACAGGGACGGGGAGAGACCCAGTACTTC. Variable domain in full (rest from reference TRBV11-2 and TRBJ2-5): EAGVAQSPRYKIIEKRQSVAFWCNPISGHATLYWYQQILGQGPKLLIQFQNNGVVDDSQLPKDRFSAERLKGVDSTLKIQPAKLEDSAVYLCASSLEGQGRGETQYFGPGTRLLVL.

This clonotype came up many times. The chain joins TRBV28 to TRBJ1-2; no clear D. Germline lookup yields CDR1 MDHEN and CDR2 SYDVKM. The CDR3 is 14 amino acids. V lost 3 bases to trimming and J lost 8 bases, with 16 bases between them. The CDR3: CASSFRDKGWGYTF. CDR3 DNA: TGTGCCAGCAGTTTTAGGGATAAGGGATGGGGCTACACCTTC.

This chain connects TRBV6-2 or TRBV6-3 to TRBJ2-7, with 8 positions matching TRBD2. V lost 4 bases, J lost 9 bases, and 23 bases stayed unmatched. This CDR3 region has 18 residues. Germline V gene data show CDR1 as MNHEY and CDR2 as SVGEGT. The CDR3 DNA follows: TGTGCCAGCAGTTTATCAGGCGGTCGGGAGGGCACGGGTCGGGTGCAGTACTTC. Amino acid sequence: CASSLSGGREGTGRVQYF.

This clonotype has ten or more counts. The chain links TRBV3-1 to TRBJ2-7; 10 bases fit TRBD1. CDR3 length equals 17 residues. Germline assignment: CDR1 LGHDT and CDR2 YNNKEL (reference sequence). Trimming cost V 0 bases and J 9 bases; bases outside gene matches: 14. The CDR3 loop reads CASSQDPRDRGLRGQYF. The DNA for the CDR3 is TGTGCCAGCAGCCAAGATCCGCGGGACAGGGGACTACGAGGGCAGTACTTC.

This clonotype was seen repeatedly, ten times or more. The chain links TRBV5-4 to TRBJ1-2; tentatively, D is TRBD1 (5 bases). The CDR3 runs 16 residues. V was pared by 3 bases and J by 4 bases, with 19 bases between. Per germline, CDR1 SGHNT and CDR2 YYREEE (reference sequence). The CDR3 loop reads CASSSERQSSGYGYTF. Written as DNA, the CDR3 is TGTGCCAGCAGCTCCGAGCGACAGTCGTCCGGCTATGGCTACACCTTC. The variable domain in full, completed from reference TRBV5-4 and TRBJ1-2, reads ETGVTQSPTHLIKTRGQQVTLRCSSQSGHNTVSWYQQALGQGPQFIFQYYREEENGRGNFPPRFSGLQFPNYSSELNVNALELDDSALYLCASSSERQSSGYGYTFGSGTRLTVV.

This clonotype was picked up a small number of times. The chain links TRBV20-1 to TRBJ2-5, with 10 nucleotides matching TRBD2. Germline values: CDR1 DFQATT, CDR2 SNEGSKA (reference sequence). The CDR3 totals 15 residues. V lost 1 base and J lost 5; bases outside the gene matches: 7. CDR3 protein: CSARVVLAGVETQYF. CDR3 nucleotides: TGCAGTGCTAGAGTGGTGCTAGCGGGAGTGGAGACCCAGTACTTC.

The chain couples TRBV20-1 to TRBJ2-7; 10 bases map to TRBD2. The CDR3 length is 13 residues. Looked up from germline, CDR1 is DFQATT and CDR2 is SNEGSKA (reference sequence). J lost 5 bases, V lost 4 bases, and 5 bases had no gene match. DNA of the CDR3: TGCAGTGCTACTCTAGCGGGAGAGGACGAGCAGTACTTC. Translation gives CSATLAGEDEQYF.

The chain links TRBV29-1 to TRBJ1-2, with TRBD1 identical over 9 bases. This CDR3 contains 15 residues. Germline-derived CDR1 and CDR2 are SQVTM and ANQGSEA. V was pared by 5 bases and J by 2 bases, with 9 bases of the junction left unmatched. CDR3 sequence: CSVRGGTGPNYGYTF. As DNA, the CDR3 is TGCAGCGTTAGAGGGGGGACAGGGCCCAACTATGGCTACACCTTC. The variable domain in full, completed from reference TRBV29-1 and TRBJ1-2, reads SAVISQKPSRDICQRGTSLTIQCQVDSQVTMMFWYRQQPGQSLTLIATANQGSEATYESGFVIDKFPISRPNLTFSTLTVSNMSPEDSSIYLCSVRGGTGPNYGYTFGSGTRLTVV.

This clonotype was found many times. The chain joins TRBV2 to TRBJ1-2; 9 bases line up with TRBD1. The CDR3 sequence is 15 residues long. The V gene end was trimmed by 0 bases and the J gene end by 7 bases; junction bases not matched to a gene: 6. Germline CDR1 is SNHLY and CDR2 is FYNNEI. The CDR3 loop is CASSEAFGGQGGYTF. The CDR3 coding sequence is TGTGCCAGCAGTGAAGCGTTCGGGGGACAGGGTGGCTACACCTTC.

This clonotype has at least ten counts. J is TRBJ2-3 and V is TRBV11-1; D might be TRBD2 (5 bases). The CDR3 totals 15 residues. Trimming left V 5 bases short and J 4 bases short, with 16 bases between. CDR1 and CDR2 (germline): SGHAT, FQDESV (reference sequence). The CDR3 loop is CASSPSRGLPDTQYF. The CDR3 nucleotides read TGTGCCAGCAGCCCTAGCAGAGGTCTTCCAGATACGCAGTATTTT.

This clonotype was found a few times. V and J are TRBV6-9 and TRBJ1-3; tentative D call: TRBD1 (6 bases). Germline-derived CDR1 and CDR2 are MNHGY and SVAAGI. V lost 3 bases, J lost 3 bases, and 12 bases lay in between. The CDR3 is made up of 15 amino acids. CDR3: CASSYEGGFGNTIYF. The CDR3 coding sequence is TGTGCCAGCAGTTACGAAGGGGGTTTTGGAAACACCATATATTTT.

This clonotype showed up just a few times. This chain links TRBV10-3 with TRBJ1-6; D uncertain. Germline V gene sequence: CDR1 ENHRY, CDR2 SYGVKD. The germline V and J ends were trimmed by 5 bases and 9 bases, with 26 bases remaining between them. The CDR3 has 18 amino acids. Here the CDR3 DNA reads TGTGCCATCAGTCCGACCGTGGGAGCCACCGCAATAGGTTCACCCCTCCACTTT. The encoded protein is CAISPTVGATAIGSPLHF.

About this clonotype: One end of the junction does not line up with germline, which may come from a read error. CDR3 nucleotides: TGTGCCAGCGGCGTAGCTACGGCAGGCGGCGAAAAACTGTTTTTT. Its protein product is CASGVATAGGEKLFF. The chain combines TRBV9 with TRBJ1-4; D not certain. Germline values: CDR1 SGDLS, CDR2 YYNGEE. This CDR3 is built from 15 residues. Filled out from reference TRBV9 and TRBJ1-4, the complete variable domain reads DSGVTQTPKHLITATGQRVTLRCSPRSGDLSVYWYQQSLDQGLQFLIQYYNGEERAKGNILERFSAQQFPDLHSELNLSSLELGDSALYFCASGVATAGGEKLFFGSGTQLSVL.

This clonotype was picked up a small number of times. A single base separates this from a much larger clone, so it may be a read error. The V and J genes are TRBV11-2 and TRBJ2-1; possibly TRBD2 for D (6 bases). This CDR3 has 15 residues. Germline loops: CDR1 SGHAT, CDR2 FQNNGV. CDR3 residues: CASSRPGTEGNEQLF. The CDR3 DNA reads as TGTGCCAGCAGCCGTCCCGGGACTGAGGGAAATGAGCAGCTCTTC.

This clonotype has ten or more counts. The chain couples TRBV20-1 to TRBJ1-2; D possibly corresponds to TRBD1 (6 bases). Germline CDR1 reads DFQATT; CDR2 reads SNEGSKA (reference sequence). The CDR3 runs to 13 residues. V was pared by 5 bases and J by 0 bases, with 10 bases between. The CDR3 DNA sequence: TGCAGTGCTCGGGACACCGCTAACTATGGCTACACCTTC. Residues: CSARDTANYGYTF.

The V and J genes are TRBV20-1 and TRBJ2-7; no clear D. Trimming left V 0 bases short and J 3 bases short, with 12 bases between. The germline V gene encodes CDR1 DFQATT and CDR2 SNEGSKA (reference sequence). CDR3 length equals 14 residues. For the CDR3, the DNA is TGCAGTGCTAGAGAGTTTTCGGATCACTACGAGCAGTACTTC. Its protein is CSAREFSDHYEQYF.

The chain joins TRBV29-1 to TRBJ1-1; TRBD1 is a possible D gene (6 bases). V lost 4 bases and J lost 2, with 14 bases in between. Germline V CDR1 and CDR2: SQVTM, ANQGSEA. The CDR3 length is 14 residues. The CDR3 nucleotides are TGCAGCGTTGGGCTGGGGGGGCCTAACACTGAAGCTTTCTTT. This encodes CSVGLGGPNTEAFF.

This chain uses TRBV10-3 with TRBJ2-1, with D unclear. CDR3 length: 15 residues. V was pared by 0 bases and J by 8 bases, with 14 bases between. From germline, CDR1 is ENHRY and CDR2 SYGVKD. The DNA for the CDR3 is TGTGCCATCAGTGAGTCGAAGATCGGGCAGGATGAGCAGTTCTTC. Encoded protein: CAISESKIGQDEQFF.

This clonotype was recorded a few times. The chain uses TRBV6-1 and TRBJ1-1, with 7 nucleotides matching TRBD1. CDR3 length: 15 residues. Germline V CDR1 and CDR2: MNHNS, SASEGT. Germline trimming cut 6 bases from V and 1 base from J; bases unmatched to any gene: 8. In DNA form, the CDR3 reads TGTGCCAGCAGGCCCCCCGGGACAGCGAACACTGAAGCTTTCTTT. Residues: CASRPPGTANTEAFF.

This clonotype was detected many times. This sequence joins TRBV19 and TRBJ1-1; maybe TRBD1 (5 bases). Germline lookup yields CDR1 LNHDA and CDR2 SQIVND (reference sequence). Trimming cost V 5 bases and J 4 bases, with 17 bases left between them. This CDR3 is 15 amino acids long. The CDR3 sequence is CASSPTWGGGTEAFF. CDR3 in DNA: TGTGCCAGTAGTCCGACCTGGGGGGGAGGCACTGAAGCTTTCTTT.

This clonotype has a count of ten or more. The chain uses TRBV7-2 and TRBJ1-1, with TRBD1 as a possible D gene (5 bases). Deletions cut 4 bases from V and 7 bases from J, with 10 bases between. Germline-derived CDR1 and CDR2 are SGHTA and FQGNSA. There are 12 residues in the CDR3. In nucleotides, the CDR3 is TGTGCCAGCAGCTACCCGGGGCGTGAAGCTTTCTTT. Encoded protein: CASSYPGREAFF.

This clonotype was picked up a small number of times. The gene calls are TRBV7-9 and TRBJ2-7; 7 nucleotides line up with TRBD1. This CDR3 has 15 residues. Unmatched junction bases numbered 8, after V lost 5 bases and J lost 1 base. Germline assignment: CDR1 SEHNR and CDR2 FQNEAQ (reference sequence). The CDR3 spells CASSITGENSYEQYF. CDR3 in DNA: TGTGCCAGCAGCATAACAGGGGAGAATTCCTACGAGCAGTACTTC. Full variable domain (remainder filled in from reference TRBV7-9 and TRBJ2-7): DTGVSQNPRHKITKRGQNVTFRCDPISEHNRLYWYRQTLGQGPEFLTYFQNEAQLEKSRLLSDRFSAERPKGSFSTLEIQRTEQGDSAMYLCASSITGENSYEQYFGPGTRLTVT.

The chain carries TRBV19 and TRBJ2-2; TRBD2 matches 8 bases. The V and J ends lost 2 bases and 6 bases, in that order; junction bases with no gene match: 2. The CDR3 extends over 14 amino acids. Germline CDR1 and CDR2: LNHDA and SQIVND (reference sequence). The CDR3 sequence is CASSISGSAGELFF. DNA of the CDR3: TGTGCCAGTAGTATAAGCGGGAGTGCCGGGGAGCTGTTTTTT.

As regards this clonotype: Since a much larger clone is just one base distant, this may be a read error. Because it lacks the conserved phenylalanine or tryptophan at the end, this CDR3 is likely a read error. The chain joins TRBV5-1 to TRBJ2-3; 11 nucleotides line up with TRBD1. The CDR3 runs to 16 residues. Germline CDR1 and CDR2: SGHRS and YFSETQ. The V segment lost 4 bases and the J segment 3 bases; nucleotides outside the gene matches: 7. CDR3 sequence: CASSTGQGAGTDTQYS. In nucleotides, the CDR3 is TGCGCCAGCAGCACAGGACAGGGGGCTGGGACAGATACGCAGTATTCT.

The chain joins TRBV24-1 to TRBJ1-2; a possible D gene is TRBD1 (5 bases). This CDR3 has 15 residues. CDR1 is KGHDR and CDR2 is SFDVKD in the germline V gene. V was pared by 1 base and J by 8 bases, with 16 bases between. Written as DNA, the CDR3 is TGTGCCACCAGTGATTTAGGCGACGGGGCGGAGGGCTACACCTTC. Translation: CATSDLGDGAEGYTF.

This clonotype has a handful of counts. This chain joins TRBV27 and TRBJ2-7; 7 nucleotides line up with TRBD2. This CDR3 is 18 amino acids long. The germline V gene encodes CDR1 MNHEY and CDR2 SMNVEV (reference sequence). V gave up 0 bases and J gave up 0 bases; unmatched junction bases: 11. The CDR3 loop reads CASSLSWASGSSSYEQYF. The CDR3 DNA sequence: TGTGCCAGCAGTTTATCGTGGGCTAGCGGTTCAAGCTCCTACGAGCAGTACTTC.